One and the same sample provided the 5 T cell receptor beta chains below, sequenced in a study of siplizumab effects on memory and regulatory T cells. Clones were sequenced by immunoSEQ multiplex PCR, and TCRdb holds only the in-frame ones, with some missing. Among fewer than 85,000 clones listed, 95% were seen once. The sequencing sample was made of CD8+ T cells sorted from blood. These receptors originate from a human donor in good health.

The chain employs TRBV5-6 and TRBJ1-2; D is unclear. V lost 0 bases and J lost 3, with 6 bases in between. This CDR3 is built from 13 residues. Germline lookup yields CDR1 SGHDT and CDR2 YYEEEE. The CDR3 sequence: CASSLDQDYGYTF. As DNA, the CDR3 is TGTGCCAGCAGCTTGGACCAAGACTATGGCTACACCTTC. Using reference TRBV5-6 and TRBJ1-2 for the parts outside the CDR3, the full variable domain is DAGVTQSPTHLIKTRGQQVTLRCSPKSGHDTVSWYQQALGQGPQFIFQYYEEEERQRGNFPDRFSGHQFPNYSSELNVNALLLGDSALYLCASSLDQDYGYTFGSGTRLTVV.

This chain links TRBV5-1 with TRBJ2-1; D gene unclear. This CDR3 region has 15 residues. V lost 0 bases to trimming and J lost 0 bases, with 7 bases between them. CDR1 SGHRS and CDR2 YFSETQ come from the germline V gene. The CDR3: CASSLGRSSYNEQFF. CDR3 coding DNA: TGCGCCAGCAGCTTGGGACGGAGCTCCTACAATGAGCAGTTCTTC.

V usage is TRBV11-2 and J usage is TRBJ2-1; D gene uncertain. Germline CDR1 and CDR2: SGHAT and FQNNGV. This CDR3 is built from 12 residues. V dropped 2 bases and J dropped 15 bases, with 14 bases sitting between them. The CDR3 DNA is TGTGCCAGCAGCTTAACCGTTATCGGTCTGTTCTTC. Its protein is CASSLTVIGLFF.

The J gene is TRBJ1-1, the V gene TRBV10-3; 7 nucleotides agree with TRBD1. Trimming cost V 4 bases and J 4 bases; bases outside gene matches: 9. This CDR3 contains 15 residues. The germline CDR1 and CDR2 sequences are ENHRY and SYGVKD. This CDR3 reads CAISVGSQGGTEAFF. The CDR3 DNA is TGTGCCATCAGTGTGGGAAGTCAGGGGGGCACTGAAGCTTTCTTT.

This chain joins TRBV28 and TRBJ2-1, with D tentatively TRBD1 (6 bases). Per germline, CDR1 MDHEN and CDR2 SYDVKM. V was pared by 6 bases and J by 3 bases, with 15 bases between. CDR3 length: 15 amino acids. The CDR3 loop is CASRQQGPLYNEQFF. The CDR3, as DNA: TGTGCCAGCAGACAACAGGGCCCCCTCTACAATGAGCAGTTCTTC.